The sequence of this T cell receptor beta chain was determined in a study of beta chain features in type 1 diabetes. What was sequenced were expressed TCRB transcripts, since all of the isolated RNA had been reverse transcribed. Generated by immunoSEQ multiplex PCR, the TCRdb table keeps only in-frame clones and is missing some. The top ten clones hold 0.62% of a sample with around 180,000 clones, about 13% of them seen once. The ends were cut back, 0 bases at V and 2 bases at J, with 12 bases in the middle. The CDR3 extends over 16 amino acids. Per germline, CDR1 SGHRS and CDR2 YFSETQ. The sequenced sample consisted of central memory CD4+ T cells from blood. The origin of this receptor is a woman between 18 and 29 years old in good health. The chain combines TRBV5-1 with TRBJ2-1; D remains unclear. The CDR3 DNA reads TGCGCCAGCAGCTTGGTCGGGTCAGAAACCTACAATGAGCAGTTCTTC. Amino acids: CASSLVGSETYNEQFF.